The subject of this entry is one T cell receptor beta chain. This sample is part of a study of siplizumab effects on memory and regulatory T cells. Only in-frame clones appear in the TCRdb table, and some are missing; sequencing was by immunoSEQ multiplex PCR. The profile shows tens of thousands of clones, 93% of them singletons. CDR1 is LGHNT, CDR2 FRNRAP, per germline. The CDR3 has 16 residues. J lost 3 bases, V lost 0 bases, and 5 bases had no gene match. Specimen: CD8+ T cells sorted from blood. The chain uses TRBV12-5 and TRBJ2-7; 10 nucleotides align to TRBD2. This receptor was obtained from a human donor in good health. The CDR3, as DNA: TGTGCTAGTGGTTTGGTACAGCTAGCGGGAGTCTACGAGCAGTACTTC. Translated, it gives CASGLVQLAGVYEQYF. Filled out from reference TRBV12-5 and TRBJ2-7, the complete variable domain reads DARVTQTPRHKVTEMGQEVTMRCQPILGHNTVFWYRQTMMQGLELLAYFRNRAPLDDSGMPKDRFSAEMPDATLATLKIQPSEPRDSAVYFCASGLVQLAGVYEQYFGPGTRLTVT.